The 31 T cell receptor beta chains presented below share a single source sample, sequenced in a study of identical twins. TCRdb reprocessed the 5' RACE reads via MiXCR and lists one record per CDR3 protein. The table includes about 530,000 distinct CDR3 sequences, 15% detected once. The same data also contributed to another study, on yellow fever vaccine responses in identical twins.

The specimen sequenced was CD4+ T cells sorted from blood. The origin of the receptors is a woman aged 18-29 years in good health.

The chain has TRBV7-3 and TRBJ2-3; D ambiguous. Trimming left V 5 bases short and J 1 base short, with 13 bases between. Germline CDR1 is SGHTA and CDR2 is FQGTGA. The CDR3 loop spans 15 amino acids. The CDR3 protein is CASSPSFAGTDTQYF. The CDR3 bases are TGTGCCAGCAGCCCATCATTTGCGGGCACAGATACGCAGTATTTT.

The CDR3 protein is CASSLSWTSGSEQFF. The CDR3 DNA reads as TGTGCCAGCAGTTTATCCTGGACTAGCGGGTCAGAGCAGTTCTTC. The gene calls are TRBV27 and TRBJ2-1; 11 nucleotides match TRBD2. With 0 bases clipped from V and 10 bases from J, the junction kept 5 bases outside the gene matches. Germline lookup yields CDR1 MNHEY and CDR2 SMNVEV (reference sequence). CDR3 size: 15 residues.

This clonotype has only a few counts. The chain is built from TRBV6-5 and TRBJ1-4; D is uncertain. Trimming took off 2 bases at V and 0 bases at J, with 13 bases between the two ends. CDR3 size: 17 residues. The germline V gene encodes CDR1 MNHEY and CDR2 SVGAGI. DNA of the CDR3: TGTGCCAGCAGTTACCGACACGGAAGAGCAACTAATGAAAAACTGTTTTTT. The encoded protein is CASSYRHGRATNEKLFF.

This rearrangement joins TRBV2 to TRBJ2-6; 9 nucleotides agree with TRBD1. The J segment lost 2 bases and the V segment lost 1 base, leaving 6 bases of the junction unmatched. Germline CDR1 and CDR2: SNHLY and FYNNEI. The CDR3 is 18 residues long. CDR3 residues: CASSEEGQGFPGANVLTF. CDR3 nucleotides: TGTGCCAGCAGTGAAGAGGGACAGGGTTTCCCTGGGGCCAACGTCCTGACTTTC.

The chain combines TRBV20-1 with TRBJ2-3; 8 bases are a match to TRBD1. CDR1 DFQATT and CDR2 SNEGSKA come from the germline V gene (reference sequence). Unmatched junction bases numbered 7, after V lost 5 bases and J lost 3 bases. The CDR3 loop spans 14 amino acids. The CDR3 coding sequence is TGCAGTGCTTCGAGGACAGGGAGAACAGATACGCAGTATTTT. Protein: CSASRTGRTDTQYF.

V and J are TRBV7-7 and TRBJ2-2; D may correspond to TRBD1 or TRBD2 (5 bases each). The V gene's germline CDR1 is SSHAT and CDR2 FNYEAQ (reference sequence). Trimming removed 5 bases from V and 1 base from J, with 11 bases in between. The length of the CDR3 is 15 residues. The CDR3: CASSPRDGNTGELFF. The DNA of the CDR3 is TGTGCCAGCAGCCCCCGGGACGGGAACACCGGGGAGCTGTTTTTT.

The V call is TRBV5-1, the J call TRBJ1-1; maybe TRBD1 (5 bases). The V end lost 3 bases, the J end lost 4 bases, and 13 bases lay between the germline ends. The CDR3 is 14 amino acids. CDR1 SGHRS and CDR2 YFSETQ come from the germline V gene. This CDR3 is CASSSLWGGTEAFF. Written as DNA, the CDR3 is TGCGCCAGCAGCTCCCTGTGGGGGGGCACTGAAGCTTTCTTT.

The rearrangement joins TRBV7-8 to TRBJ1-4; D not certain. Germline CDR1 reads SGHVS; CDR2 reads FQNEAQ. Trimming removed 2 bases at V and 5 bases at J, with 9 bases between. The CDR3 consists of 14 residues. DNA of the CDR3: TGTGCCAGCAGCTTACGGTCCTGGAATGAAAAACTGTTTTTT. Protein product: CASSLRSWNEKLFF.

This clonotype was detected many times. The chain joins TRBV7-9 to TRBJ2-3; 14 bases line up with TRBD2. Germline CDR1 and CDR2: SEHNR and FQNEAQ (reference sequence). The junction had 4 bases not matched to a gene; V was cut back by 5 bases and J by 3 bases. The CDR3 runs 16 residues. The CDR3 region is CASSPGLAGVTDTQYF. CDR3 nucleotides: TGTGCCAGCAGCCCGGGACTAGCGGGAGTGACAGATACGCAGTATTTT.

This clonotype was observed a handful of times. The V call is TRBV27, the J call TRBJ2-1; 9 bases align to TRBD1. The ends lost 2 bases at V and 8 bases at J; junction bases unmatched: 22. CDR3 length equals 20 residues. CDR1 is MNHEY, CDR2 SMNVEV, per germline (reference sequence). In DNA form, the CDR3 reads TGTGCCAGCAGTTTAACCCTCAGGACAGGGGCCCTGTTCGGGGAGGATGAGCAGTTCTTC. This sequence encodes CASSLTLRTGALFGEDEQFF.

This clonotype has just a few counts. The rearrangement links TRBV2 to TRBJ1-1; D gene uncertain. In germline, CDR1 is SNHLY, CDR2 FYNNEI. The V end lost 3 bases, the J end lost 4 bases, and 6 bases lay between the germline ends. This CDR3 is built from 12 residues. CDR3: CASSEEGTEAFF. CDR3 nucleotides: TGTGCCAGCAGTGAGGAGGGCACTGAAGCTTTCTTT.

This clonotype was seen ten or more times. The V gene is TRBV5-1, the J gene TRBJ2-1, with D unclear. The CDR3 has 15 amino acids. The germline V and J ends were trimmed by 0 bases and 0 bases, with 7 bases remaining between them. CDR1 is SGHRS, CDR2 YFSETQ, per germline. The chain's CDR3 is CASSLGQSSYNEQFF. Written as DNA, the CDR3 is TGCGCCAGCAGCTTGGGACAAAGCTCCTACAATGAGCAGTTCTTC. The full variable domain, with the rest looked up from reference TRBV5-1 and TRBJ2-1, is KAGVTQTPRYLIKTRGQQVTLSCSPISGHRSVSWYQQTPGQGLQFLFEYFSETQRNKGNFPGRFSGRQFSNSRSEMNVSTLELGDSALYLCASSLGQSSYNEQFFGPGTRLTVL.

V gene TRBV9 combines with J gene TRBJ1-2; D remains unclear. Trimming took 0 bases from V and 6 from J, leaving 9 bases between them. Per germline, CDR1 SGDLS and CDR2 YYNGEE. The CDR3 has 13 residues. CDR3 region: CASSVAQWDGYTF. The CDR3 DNA reads TGTGCCAGCAGCGTAGCACAATGGGATGGCTACACCTTC.

This clonotype was seen a handful of times. The chain couples TRBV7-9 to TRBJ2-5; D unresolved. Germline loops: CDR1 SEHNR, CDR2 FQNEAQ (reference sequence). Trimming took off 7 bases at V and 1 base at J, with 4 bases between the two ends. The CDR3 consists of 11 residues. The CDR3 region has the DNA TGTGCCAGCACCCTCCAAGAGACCCAGTACTTC. This translates into CASTLQETQYF. The full variable domain, with the rest looked up from reference TRBV7-9 and TRBJ2-5, is DTGVSQNPRHKITKRGQNVTFRCDPISEHNRLYWYRQTLGQGPEFLTYFQNEAQLEKSRLLSDRFSAERPKGSFSTLEIQRTEQGDSAMYLCASTLQETQYFGPGTRLLVL.

The rearrangement joins TRBV19 to TRBJ2-1; D gene unclear. CDR3 size: 12 residues. Trimming left V 6 bases short and J 8 bases short, with 11 bases between. Germline values: CDR1 LNHDA, CDR2 SQIVND (reference sequence). Written as DNA, the CDR3 is TGTGCCAGTAGGACTCAAGGCTATGAGCAGTTCTTC. This codes for CASRTQGYEQFF.

The rearrangement links TRBV7-3 to TRBJ2-3; 9 bases fit TRBD2. Losses at the gene ends were 1 base for V and 2 bases for J; bases not matched to a gene: 13. The germline V gene encodes CDR1 SGHTA and CDR2 FQGTGA. This CDR3 has 19 residues. The CDR3: CASSLRPSGTGDLTDTQYF. The CDR3 DNA sequence: TGTGCCAGCAGCTTAAGGCCTAGCGGGACGGGAGACCTCACAGATACGCAGTATTTT.

This clonotype has just a few counts. Written as DNA, the CDR3 is TGTGCCATCTCCCGGACAGGGGACTGGCCCCAGCATTTT. Protein: CAISRTGDWPQHF. The chain carries TRBV10-3 and TRBJ1-5; 9 bases align to TRBD1. In germline, CDR1 is ENHRY, CDR2 SYGVKD. V lost 8 bases to trimming and J lost 9 bases; unmatched junction nucleotides: 8. The CDR3 runs to 13 residues.

J is TRBJ2-1 and V is TRBV10-3; D might be TRBD2 (5 bases). Trimming took 4 bases from V and 8 from J, leaving 12 bases between them. This CDR3 spans 13 amino acids. CDR1 and CDR2 (germline): ENHRY, SYGVKD. CDR3 loop: CAISGAGGDEQFF. In DNA form, the CDR3 reads TGTGCCATCAGTGGGGCAGGAGGCGATGAGCAGTTCTTC.

The rearrangement joins TRBV11-1 to TRBJ2-1; D ambiguous. V lost 0 bases, J lost 3 bases, and 3 bases lay in between. The CDR3 spans 13 residues. Per the germline V gene, CDR1 is SGHAT and CDR2 is FQDESV (reference sequence). Here the CDR3 DNA reads TGTGCCAGCAGCTTAGCCCTCTACAATGAGCAGTTCTTC. This translates into CASSLALYNEQFF.

The rearrangement uses TRBV9 and TRBJ2-2; the D gene is possibly TRBD2 (5 bases). Germline CDR1 is SGDLS and CDR2 is YYNGEE. V dropped 4 bases and J dropped 4 bases, with 17 bases sitting between them. The CDR3 covers 16 residues. CDR3 sequence: CASSPVGGRGTGELFF. The CDR3 coding sequence is TGTGCCAGCAGCCCGGTCGGAGGTCGCGGCACCGGGGAGCTGTTTTTT.

The CDR3 DNA reads TGTGCCAGCAGAGGGAGCGTCATGAACACTGAAGCTTTCTTT. Its protein is CASRGSVMNTEAFF. V is TRBV3-1 and J is TRBJ1-1, with unresolved D. V lost 6 bases to trimming and J lost 0 bases, with 11 bases between them. The V gene's germline CDR1 is LGHDT and CDR2 YNNKEL (reference sequence). The CDR3 is 14 residues long.

Written as DNA, the CDR3 is TGTGCCAGCAGATTTACCGGGACACTGAACACTGAAGCTTTCTTT. This gives the protein CASRFTGTLNTEAFF. The V and J genes are TRBV2 and TRBJ1-1; a possible D gene is TRBD1 (6 bases). CDR3 length equals 15 residues. V lost 6 bases, J lost 0 bases, and 14 bases lay in between. Looked up from germline, CDR1 is SNHLY and CDR2 is FYNNEI.

This chain uses TRBV5-1 with TRBJ2-4; D might be TRBD1 (8 bases). In germline, CDR1 is SGHRS, CDR2 YFSETQ. This CDR3 contains 14 residues. V lost 4 bases to trimming and J lost 8 bases, with 16 bases between them. The CDR3 here is CASSPIQGGDIQYF. The CDR3 region has the DNA TGCGCCAGCAGCCCAATACAGGGGGGGGACATTCAGTACTTC.

The chain combines TRBV20-1 with TRBJ2-3; TRBD2 might be the D (6 bases). The V end was cut by 0 bases, the J end by 0 bases, with 16 bases between. The CDR3 has 17 amino acids. Germline V gives CDR1 DFQATT, CDR2 SNEGSKA (reference sequence). Written as DNA, the CDR3 is TGCAGTGCTAGAGACGTAGAAGGGGCGGGGAGCACAGATACGCAGTATTTT. Translated: CSARDVEGAGSTDTQYF.

This clonotype has at least ten counts. The genes are TRBV12-3 or TRBV12-4 and TRBJ1-5; possibly TRBD1 for D (5 bases). The CDR3 runs to 14 residues. V shed 3 bases and J shed 4 bases, with 10 bases lying between them. The CDR3 region is CASSFMDKNQPQHF. DNA for the CDR3: TGTGCCAGCAGTTTCATGGACAAAAATCAGCCCCAGCATTTT.

The CDR3 DNA reads TGTGCCAGCACAGCGGGGGGGTTTCCCCGACAGCCGACCCAGTACTTC. As protein: CASTAGGFPRQPTQYF. The chain combines TRBV5-5 with TRBJ2-5, with 10 bases matching TRBD2. This CDR3 is built from 16 residues. J gave up 7 bases and V 6 bases, and 15 bases lay outside the gene matches. Germline V gives CDR1 SGHKS, CDR2 YYEKEE (reference sequence).

This chain links TRBV6-1 with TRBJ2-2; the D gene is possibly TRBD1 (5 bases). Germline CDR1 is MNHNS and CDR2 is SASEGT. Trimming shortened V by 7 bases and J by 0 bases, and 15 bases separated the two germline ends. This CDR3 region has 16 residues. DNA for the CDR3: TGTGCCAGCACTCTAGAGACAGTCTCGAACACCGGGGAGCTGTTTTTT. Translating gives CASTLETVSNTGELFF.

The table lists this clonotype with many counts. The rearrangement joins TRBV7-7 to TRBJ1-6; D might be TRBD1 (5 bases). Trimming stripped 1 base from V and 7 bases from J, with 8 bases between. In germline, CDR1 is SSHAT, CDR2 FNYEAQ (reference sequence). The CDR3 runs 14 residues. The CDR3 nucleotides read TGTGCCAGCAGCTTAGGGGGACCAAATTCACCCCTCCACTTT. It is translated as CASSLGGPNSPLHF.

This clonotype has just a few counts. The genes are TRBV6-5 and TRBJ2-6; D perhaps matches TRBD1 (5 bases). CDR3 size: 17 residues. The ends were cut back, 2 bases at V and 0 bases at J, with 11 bases in the middle. Germline loops: CDR1 MNHEY, CDR2 SVGAGI. CDR3 in DNA: TGTGCCAGCAGTTACGGGGCCCCTAGCTCTGGGGCCAACGTCCTGACTTTC. Encoded protein: CASSYGAPSSGANVLTF.

This clonotype was found many times. This rearrangement joins TRBV3-1 to TRBJ2-1, with D possibly being TRBD1 or TRBD2 (5 bases each). V was pared by 1 base and J by 5 bases, with 6 bases between. From germline, CDR1 is LGHDT and CDR2 YNNKEL (reference sequence). This CDR3 region has 13 residues. CDR3 nucleotides: TGTGCCAGCAGCCAAGGAGGGGACAATGAGCAGTTCTTC. It translates to CASSQGGDNEQFF.

The V gene is TRBV6-6, the J gene TRBJ1-3; D not resolved. V was pared by 0 bases and J by 0 bases, with 6 bases between. Germline CDR1 MNHNY, CDR2 SVGAGI (reference sequence). The CDR3 has 15 residues. CDR3 nucleotide sequence: TGTGCCAGCAGTTACTCGGGCCTCTCTGGAAACACCATATATTTT. Translation: CASSYSGLSGNTIYF.